This T cell receptor (beta chain) comes out of a study of blood T cell repertoires in COVID-19. V was shortened by 2 bases and J by 6 bases, with 13 bases between the two germline ends. Germline V gene data show CDR1 as MDHEN and CDR2 as SYDVKM. The CDR3 runs 15 residues. Methods used by the authors: Estimation of nucleated cell counts relied on the amplification of reference gene primers. The protocol was immunoSEQ multiplex PCR, while the TCRdb copy is restricted to in-frame clones and leaves out a portion. Clone size and the V and J calls come from that table; the DNA yielded D and trimming. The sample includes tens of thousands of clones, 65% to 80% of them seen just once.

The genes are TRBV28 and TRBJ2-2, with D possibly being TRBD1 (5 bases). The clonotype was recovered from a human donor in a cohort sampled during active COVID-19. Sample: peripheral blood. This chain's CDR3 is CASSLIQGRAGELFF. The CDR3 DNA is TGTGCCAGCAGTTTAATCCAGGGCCGGGCCGGGGAGCTGTTTTTT.